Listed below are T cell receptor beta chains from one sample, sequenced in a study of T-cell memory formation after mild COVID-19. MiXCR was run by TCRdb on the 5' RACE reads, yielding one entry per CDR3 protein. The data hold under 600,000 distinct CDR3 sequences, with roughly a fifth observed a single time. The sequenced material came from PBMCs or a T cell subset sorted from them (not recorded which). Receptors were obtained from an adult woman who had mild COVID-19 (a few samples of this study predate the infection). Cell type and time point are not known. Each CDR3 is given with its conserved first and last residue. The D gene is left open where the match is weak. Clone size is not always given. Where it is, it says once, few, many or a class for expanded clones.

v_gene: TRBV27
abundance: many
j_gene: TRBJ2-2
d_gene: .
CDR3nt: TGTGCCAGCAGTCCAAAGGGACCCGGAGCCACCGGGGAGCTGTTTTTT
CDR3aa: CASSPKGPGATGELFF

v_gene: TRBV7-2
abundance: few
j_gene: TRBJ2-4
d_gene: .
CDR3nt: TGTGCCAGCAGCCCACAGGAGAACCTAGCCAAAAACATTCAGTACTTC
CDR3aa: CASSPQENLAKNIQYF

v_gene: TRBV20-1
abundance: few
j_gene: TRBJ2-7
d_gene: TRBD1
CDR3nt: TGCAGTGCTTACAATTCCGGGACAGGGGTACACGAGCAGTACTTC
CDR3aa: CSAYNSGTGVHEQYF

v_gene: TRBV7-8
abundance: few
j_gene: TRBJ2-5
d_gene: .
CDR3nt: TGTGCCAGCAGCTTAGTTGCGAGGGAGCTGAAGGAGACCCAGTACTTC
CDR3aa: CASSLVARELKETQYF

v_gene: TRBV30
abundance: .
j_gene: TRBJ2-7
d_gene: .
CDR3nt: TGTGCCTGGAGTGTAGGAGTAAACGAGCAGTACTTC
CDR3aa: CAWSVGVNEQYF

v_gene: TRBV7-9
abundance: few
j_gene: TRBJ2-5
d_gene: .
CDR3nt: TGTGCCAGCAGCTTAGTGGGGGCGCAGGAGACCCAGTACTTC
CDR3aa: CASSLVGAQETQYF

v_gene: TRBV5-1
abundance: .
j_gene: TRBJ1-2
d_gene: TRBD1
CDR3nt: TGCGCCAGCAGCATGGGACAGGGGGCCACCTTACAACTATATGGCTACACCTTC
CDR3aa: CASSMGQGATLQLYGYTF

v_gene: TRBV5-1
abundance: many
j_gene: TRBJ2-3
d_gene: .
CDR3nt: TGCGCCAGCAGCTACCCTACAGATACGCAGTATTTT
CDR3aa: CASSYPTDTQYF

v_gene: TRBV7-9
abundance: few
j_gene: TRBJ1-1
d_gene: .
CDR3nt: TGTGCCAGCAGCTACGACGGCACTGAAGCTTTCTTT
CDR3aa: CASSYDGTEAFF

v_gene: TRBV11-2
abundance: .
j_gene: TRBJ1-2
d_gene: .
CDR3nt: TGTGCCAGCAGCTTATTGGGAGTCCAGGGTTATGGCTACACCTTC
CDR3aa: CASSLLGVQGYGYTF

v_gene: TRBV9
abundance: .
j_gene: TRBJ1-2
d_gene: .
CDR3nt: TGTGCCAGCAGCTGGGGGTCGGCTAACTATGGCTACACCTTC
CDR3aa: CASSWGSANYGYTF

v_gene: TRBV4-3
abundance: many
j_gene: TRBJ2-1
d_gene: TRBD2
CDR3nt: TGCGCCAGCAGCCAAAGAGGGACTACGATCACCAATGAGCAGTTCTTC
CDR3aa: CASSQRGTTITNEQFF

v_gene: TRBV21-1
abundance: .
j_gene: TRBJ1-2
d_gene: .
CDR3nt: TGTGCCAGCAGCAGCCCCGGACAGGGGCCTTACTATGGCTACACCTTC
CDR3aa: CASSSPGQGPYYGYTF

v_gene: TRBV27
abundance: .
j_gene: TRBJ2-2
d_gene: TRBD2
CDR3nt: TGTGCCAGCGGGGGGGGTCCCGGGGAGCTGTTTTTT
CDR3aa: CASGGGPGELFF

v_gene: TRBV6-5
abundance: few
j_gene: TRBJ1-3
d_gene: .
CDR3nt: TGTGCCAGCAGTTACTCCCGTCAACCTGGAAACACCATATATTTT
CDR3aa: CASSYSRQPGNTIYF

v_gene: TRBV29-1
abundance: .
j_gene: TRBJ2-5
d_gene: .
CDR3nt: TGCAGCACCGATGGATGGGGCGGGACGACGGAGACCCAGTACTTC
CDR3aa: CSTDGWGGTTETQYF

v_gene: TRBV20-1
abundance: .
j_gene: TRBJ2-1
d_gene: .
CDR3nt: TGCAGTATGGGGGGATATTGGGACAATGAGCAGTTCTTC
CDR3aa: CSMGGYWDNEQFF

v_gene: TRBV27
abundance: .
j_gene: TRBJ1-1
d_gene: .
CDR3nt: TGTGCCAGCAGACTTTCTACTGCTAACACTGAAGCTTTCTTT
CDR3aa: CASRLSTANTEAFF

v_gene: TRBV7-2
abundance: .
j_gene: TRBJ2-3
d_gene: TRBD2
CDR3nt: TGTGCCAGCAGGAGCCAGGGGCTAGCGGGAGGGTGGAGCACAGATACGCAGTATTTT
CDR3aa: CASRSQGLAGGWSTDTQYF

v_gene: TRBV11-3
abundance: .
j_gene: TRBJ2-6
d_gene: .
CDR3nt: TGTGCCAGCAGACCAGGGGGGGGCTCTGGGGCCAACGTCCTGACTTTC
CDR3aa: CASRPGGGSGANVLTF

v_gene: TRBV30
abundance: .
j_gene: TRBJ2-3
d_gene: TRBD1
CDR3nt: TGTGCCTGGAACGACAGGGACCCCACAGATACGCAGTATTTT
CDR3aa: CAWNDRDPTDTQYF

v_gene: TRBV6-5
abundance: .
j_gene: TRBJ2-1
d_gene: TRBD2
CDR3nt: TGTGCCAGCAGTTTCATTACGACTAGCGGGAGGAATGAGCAGTTCTTC
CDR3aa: CASSFITTSGRNEQFF

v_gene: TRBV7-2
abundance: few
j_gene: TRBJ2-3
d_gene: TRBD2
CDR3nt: TGTGCCAGCAGCTCCGCCCGACTAGCGGCCACAGATACGCAGTATTTT
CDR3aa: CASSSARLAATDTQYF

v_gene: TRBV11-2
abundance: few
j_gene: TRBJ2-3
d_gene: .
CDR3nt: TGTGCCAGCAGCTTCCCTCCCGGGACTGATATGACAGATACGCAGTATTTT
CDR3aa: CASSFPPGTDMTDTQYF

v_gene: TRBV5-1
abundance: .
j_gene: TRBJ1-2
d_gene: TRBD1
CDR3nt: TGCGCCAGCAGCTCCGGACAGGCGTTCTATGGCTACACCTTC
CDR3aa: CASSSGQAFYGYTF

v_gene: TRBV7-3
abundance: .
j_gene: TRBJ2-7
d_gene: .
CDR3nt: TGTGCCAGCAGCCATGAGTCGGGGGCTGCCTACGAGCAGTACTTC
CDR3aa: CASSHESGAAYEQYF

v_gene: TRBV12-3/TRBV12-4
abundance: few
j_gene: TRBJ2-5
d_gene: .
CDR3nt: TGTGCCAGCAGTTCACCCGGAGGGGGTAGAGAGACCCAGTACTTC
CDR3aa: CASSSPGGGRETQYF

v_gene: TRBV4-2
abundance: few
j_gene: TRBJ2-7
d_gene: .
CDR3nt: TGTGCCAGCAGCCAAGGGGGACACTCCGAGCAGTACTTC
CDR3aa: CASSQGGHSEQYF

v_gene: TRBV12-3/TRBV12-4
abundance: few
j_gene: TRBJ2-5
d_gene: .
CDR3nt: TGTGCCAGCGGATCTTTGGTGGGACAAGAGACCCAGTACTTC
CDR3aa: CASGSLVGQETQYF

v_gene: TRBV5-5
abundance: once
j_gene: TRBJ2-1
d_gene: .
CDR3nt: TGTGCCAGCAGCCCACAAGACGGGGAGCAGTTCTTC
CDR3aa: CASSPQDGEQFF

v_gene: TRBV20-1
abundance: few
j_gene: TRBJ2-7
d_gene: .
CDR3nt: TGCAGTGTCGGAGCCCTCTCCTACGAGCAGTACTTC
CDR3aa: CSVGALSYEQYF

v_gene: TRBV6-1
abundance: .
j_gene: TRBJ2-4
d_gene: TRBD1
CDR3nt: TGTGCCAGCTCACCGCACCGGGACAGAAAAGCCAAAAACATTCAGTACTTC
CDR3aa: CASSPHRDRKAKNIQYF

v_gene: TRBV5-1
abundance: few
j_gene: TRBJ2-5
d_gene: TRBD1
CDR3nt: TGCGCCAGCAGCACCGGACAGGGCGAGACCCAGTACTTC
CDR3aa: CASSTGQGETQYF

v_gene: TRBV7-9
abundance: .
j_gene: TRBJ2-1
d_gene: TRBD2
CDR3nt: TGTGCCAGCAGCTTATCGCTAGCGGGAGAAACCCCATACAATGAGCAGTTCTTC
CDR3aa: CASSLSLAGETPYNEQFF

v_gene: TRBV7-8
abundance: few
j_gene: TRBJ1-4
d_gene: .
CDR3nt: TGTGCCAGCAGCTTAGCGCCGGGGGGAGTAGGTGAAAAACTGTTTTTT
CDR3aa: CASSLAPGGVGEKLFF

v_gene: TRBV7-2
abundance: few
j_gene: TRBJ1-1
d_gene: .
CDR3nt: TGTGCCAGCAGCTTAACAGACAGGCTTAACACTGAAGCTTTCTTT
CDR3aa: CASSLTDRLNTEAFF

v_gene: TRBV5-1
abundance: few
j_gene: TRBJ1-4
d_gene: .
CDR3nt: TGCGCCAGCAGCTTGACGGGGAGTAGTGAAAAACTGTTTTTT
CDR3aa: CASSLTGSSEKLFF

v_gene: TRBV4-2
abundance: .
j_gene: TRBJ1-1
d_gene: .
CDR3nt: TGTGCCAGCAGCCAAAGTCGGACCTCGAACACTGAAGCTTTCTTT
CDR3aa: CASSQSRTSNTEAFF

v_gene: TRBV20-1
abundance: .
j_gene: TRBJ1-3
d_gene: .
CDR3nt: TGCAGTGGGCGGAACTCTGGAAACACCATATATTTT
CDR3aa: CSGRNSGNTIYF

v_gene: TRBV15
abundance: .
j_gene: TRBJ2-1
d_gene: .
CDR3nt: TGTGCCACCAAGACACCTAGCTCCTACAATGAGCAGTTCTTC
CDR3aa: CATKTPSSYNEQFF

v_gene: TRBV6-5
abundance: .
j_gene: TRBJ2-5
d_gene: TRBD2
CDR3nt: TGTGCCAGCAGAGGGCTAGCGGGCCAAGAGACCCAGTACTTC
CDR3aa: CASRGLAGQETQYF

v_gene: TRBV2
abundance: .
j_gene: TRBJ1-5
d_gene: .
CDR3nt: TGTGCCAGCGGCCGTGAAGGGGCTCAGCCCCAGCATTTT
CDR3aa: CASGREGAQPQHF

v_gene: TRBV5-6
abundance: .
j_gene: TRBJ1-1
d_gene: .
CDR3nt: TGTGCCAGCAGCTTGCTAGGGGCTAGAGTCACTGAAGCTTTCTTT
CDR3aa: CASSLLGARVTEAFF

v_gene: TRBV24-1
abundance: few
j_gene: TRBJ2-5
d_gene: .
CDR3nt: TGTGCCACCAGCTCTTCTCGGGACCGAGTACAAGAGACCCAGTACTTC
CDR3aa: CATSSSRDRVQETQYF

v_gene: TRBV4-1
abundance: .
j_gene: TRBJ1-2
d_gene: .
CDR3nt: TGCGCCAGCAGCCAAATCGACAAAAACTATGGCTACACCTTC
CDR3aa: CASSQIDKNYGYTF

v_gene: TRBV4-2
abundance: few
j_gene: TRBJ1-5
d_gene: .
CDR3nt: TGTGCCAGCAGCCCCCGGACAGATAGCAATCAGCCCCAGCATTTT
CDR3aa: CASSPRTDSNQPQHF

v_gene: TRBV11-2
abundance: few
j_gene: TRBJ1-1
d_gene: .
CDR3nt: TGTGCCAGCAGCTTTTTAGCTGAAGCTTTCTTT
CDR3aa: CASSFLAEAFF

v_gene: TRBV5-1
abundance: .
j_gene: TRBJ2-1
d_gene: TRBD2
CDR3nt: TGCGCCAGCAGCTTGCCGGGACTAGGTATAAATGAGCAGTTCTTC
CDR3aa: CASSLPGLGINEQFF

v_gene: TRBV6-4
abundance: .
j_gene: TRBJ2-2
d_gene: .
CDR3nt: TGTGCCAGCAGACGGGACTCCTCGAACACCGGGGAGCTGTTTTTT
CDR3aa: CASRRDSSNTGELFF

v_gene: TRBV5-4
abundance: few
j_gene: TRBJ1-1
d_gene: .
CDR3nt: TGTGCCAGCATCCAATACGCAGGGACCACTGAAGCTTTCTTT
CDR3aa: CASIQYAGTTEAFF

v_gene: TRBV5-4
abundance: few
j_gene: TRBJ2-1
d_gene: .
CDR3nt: TGTGCCAGCAGCTCCGGCCCGGCAGTCTCGTACTCCTACAATGAGCAGTTCTTC
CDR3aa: CASSSGPAVSYSYNEQFF

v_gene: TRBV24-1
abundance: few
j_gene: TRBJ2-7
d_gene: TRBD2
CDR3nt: TGTGCCACCAGTGATCCGACTAGCGGGAGTTGTGAGCAGTACTTC
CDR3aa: CATSDPTSGSCEQYF

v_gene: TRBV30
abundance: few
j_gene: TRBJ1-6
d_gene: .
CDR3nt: TGTGCCTGGAGCGCGGGGAGCTCCTATAATTCACCCCTCCACTTT
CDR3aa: CAWSAGSSYNSPLHF

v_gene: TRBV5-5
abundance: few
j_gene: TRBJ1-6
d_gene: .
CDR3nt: TGTGCCAGCACCGGACAGTTCGATTCACCCCTCCACTTT
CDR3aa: CASTGQFDSPLHF